These T cell receptor beta chains were read from a single sample in a study of control samples from healthy donors and cancer patients. Generated by immunoSEQ multiplex PCR, the TCRdb table keeps only in-frame clones and is missing some. The sample has approximately 70,000 clones; just over 90% are singletons. Sequencing was performed on PBMCs. These receptors came from a woman in her forties or fifties with colorectal cancer. The CDR3 runs from the conserved cysteine through the conserved F or W. A D gene is named only where the DNA matches it firmly. The size field is filled for only some rows; it gives once, few, many or a size class.

v_call,d_call,clone_size,cdr3_length,j_call,cdr3_aa,cdr3_nt
TRBV5-1,.,.,11,TRBJ2-1,CASSLNNEQFF,TGCGCCAGCAGCCTCAACAATGAGCAGTTCTTC
TRBV7-8,.,.,13,TRBJ2-4,CASSLSWGNIQYF,TGTGCCAGCAGCCTATCTTGGGGAAACATTCAGTACTTC
TRBV9,.,once,13,TRBJ2-7,CASSVAESYEQYF,TGTGCCAGCAGCGTAGCTGAGTCCTACGAGCAGTACTTC
TRBV5-1,TRBD2,.,16,TRBJ2-3,CASSMGLAGSTDTQYF,TGCGCCAGCAGCATGGGACTAGCGGGAAGCACAGATACGCAGTATTTT
TRBV28,.,.,14,TRBJ1-4,CASGTDHFREKLFF,TGTGCCAGCGGGACGGATCACTTCAGGGAAAAACTGTTTTTT
TRBV28,TRBD1,once,15,TRBJ1-1,CASSRAGTGEFEAFF,TGTGCCAGCAGTCGTGCCGGGACAGGAGAATTTGAAGCTTTCTTT
TRBV7-2,.,once,15,TRBJ1-2,CASSFQSTGSYGYTF,TGTGCCAGCAGCTTCCAATCGACAGGCTCCTATGGCTACACCTTC
TRBV3-1/TRBV3-2,TRBD2,.,15,TRBJ2-2,CASSQQRGDTGELFF,TGTGCCAGCAGCCAACAACGGGGGGACACCGGGGAGCTGTTTTTT
TRBV10-3,TRBD1,.,14,TRBJ1-1,CAVRQGGMNTEAFF,TGTGCCGTTAGACAGGGGGGCATGAACACTGAAGCTTTCTTT
TRBV5-1,TRBD2,.,15,TRBJ2-7,CASSLGTSGEYEQYF,TGCGCCAGCAGCTTGGGGACTAGCGGGGAATACGAGCAGTACTTC
TRBV6-5,.,.,15,TRBJ1-2,CASRILKGLYYGYTF,TGTGCCAGCAGAATCCTAAAGGGACTTTACTATGGCTACACCTTC
TRBV19,TRBD1,.,17,TRBJ1-1,CASSFRTGDTMNTEAFF,TGTGCCAGTAGTTTCCGGACAGGCGATACTATGAACACTGAAGCTTTCTTT
TRBV20-1,.,.,13,TRBJ2-3,CSASDLITDTQYF,TGCAGTGCTAGTGACCTGATCACAGATACGCAGTATTTT
TRBV4-2,.,.,18,TRBJ2-2,CASSPDPVGSERTGELFF,TGTGCCAGCAGCCCCGACCCCGTCGGCAGCGAGCGGACCGGGGAGCTGTTTTTT
TRBV5-4,.,few,14,TRBJ2-2,CASSPELNTGELFF,TGTGCCAGCAGCCCTGAACTTAACACCGGGGAGCTGTTTTTT
TRBV3-1/TRBV3-2,TRBD2,.,16,TRBJ2-1,CASSQATSGVNNEQFF,TGTGCCAGCAGCCAAGCGACTAGCGGGGTGAACAATGAGCAGTTCTTC
TRBV11-1,.,.,14,TRBJ1-2,CASSPRDPNYGYTF,TGTGCCAGCAGTCCCCGGGACCCTAACTATGGCTACACCTTC
TRBV10-3,.,.,17,TRBJ1-1,CAISDRPDRAGGTEAFF,TGTGCCATCAGTGACCGACCCGATAGGGCGGGGGGCACTGAAGCTTTCTTT
TRBV7-2,.,.,12,TRBJ2-5,CASSSVTWTQYF,TGTGCCAGCAGCTCCGTAACATGGACCCAGTACTTC
TRBV15,.,.,13,TRBJ1-5,CATSSETRQPQHF,TGTGCCACCAGCAGCGAAACGCGTCAGCCCCAGCATTTT
TRBV5-4,TRBD2,.,16,TRBJ2-5,CASSEQLAGRRETQYF,TGTGCCAGCAGCGAACAGCTAGCGGGGAGGCGAGAGACCCAGTACTTC
TRBV9,TRBD1,.,16,TRBJ2-2,CASSVVATGDTGELFF,TGTGCCAGCAGCGTCGTAGCCACAGGGGACACCGGGGAGCTGTTTTTT